This is a list of T cell receptor beta chains from one sample in a study of T cell responses to AZD1222 COVID-19 vaccine. Clones were sequenced by immunoSEQ multiplex PCR, and TCRdb holds only the in-frame ones, with some missing. The table records roughly 14,000 clones, about 88% of them present only once. The sample here was peripheral blood, taken 28 days after the second AZD1222 dose. The receptors come from an adult who received the AZD1222 COVID-19 vaccine. Each CDR3 is given with its conserved first and last residue.

V gene	CDR3 protein
TRBV24-1	CATGRTSYNEQFF
TRBV28	CASSFGQSISGNTIYF
TRBV2	CASSGPGSGNTIYF
TRBV19	CASSRLVSYEQYF
TRBV7-9	CASSLVGGSNTGELFF
TRBV5-4	CASSLEAERGYTF
TRBV7-2	CASSLGDGGDTQYF
TRBV4-2	CASSQELGPAGANVLTF
TRBV3-1/TRBV3-2	CASSQAIGYGYTF
TRBV18	CASSPRRATTLYYGYTF
TRBV7-9	CASSQTPNTGELFF
TRBV6-6	CASRRTGVADTQYF
TRBV3-1/TRBV3-2	CASSSRAVRYEQYF
TRBV6-5	CASSPGQSHQETQYF
TRBV19	CASRGTGAASHENSPLHF
TRBV4-2	CASSQGGMDTQYF
TRBV7-2	CASSLGAGEYNEQFF
TRBV10-2	CASSPGLAGGSETQYF
TRBV6-4	CASSESTGDGANVLTF
TRBV3-1/TRBV3-2	CASSQARTGGPYGYTF
TRBV10-2	CASKTANQPQHF
TRBV30	CAWSVGHSNQPQHF
TRBV19	CASSAGQGLNTEAFF
TRBV10-2	CASSWARTGELFF
TRBV19	CASRPTLGATNEKLFF
TRBV27	CASSFTQGTQYF
TRBV28	CASSLGGGPLHF
TRBV10-3	CAIQRESNSPLHF
TRBV7-2	CASSLFDEQFF
TRBV18	CASEPGDQETQYF
TRBV7-9	CASRGQSGETQYF
TRBV9	CASSVVAGPTGELFF
TRBV6-2/TRBV6-3	CASSTGQQRNQPQHF
TRBV29-1	CSTDGARGSYGYTF
TRBV5-1	CASSGQPQETQYF
TRBV5-6	CASSLGDSGDNQPQHF
TRBV6-5	CASSYRQYSNQPQHF
TRBV13	CASSPPGTNEKLFF
TRBV7-2	CASSLGGPTDGYTF
TRBV29-1	CSVGDREMFF
TRBV7-2	CASSFSQGARYGYTF
TRBV7-8	CASSFRRNSYEQYF
TRBV28	CASSLYRAGGQEGYTF
TRBV28	CASLPPNREGYGYTF
TRBV19	CASSSGQDYYGYTF
TRBV28	CASSSVEGGRGTDTQYF
TRBV6-4	CATDCGQYF
TRBV19	CASKPTGGTSGEAFF
TRBV7-3	CASSLSRDDGYTF
TRBV28	CASTLWASGGFEQFF
TRBV5-5	CASSFLADNTGELFF
TRBV28	CASSSSLREGNTIYF
TRBV5-1	CASSPGQGGTEAFF
TRBV5-4	CASSPQGPYGYTF